This T cell receptor (beta chain) was identified in a study of early T cells in non-severe SARS-CoV-2 infection. The overall study: It was bulk RNA from unsorted whole blood that was sequenced, and the chains were unpaired.

The CDR3 spans 13 residues. The V end was cut by 3 bases, the J end by 1 base, with 5 bases between. From germline, CDR1 is LNHDA and CDR2 SQIVND (reference sequence). Notes on this clonotype: Its antigen remains unidentified.

Study observations and caveats: Private and CD4 specificities were missed by VDJdb matching, skewed to anti-spike CD8.

Individually, cDNA molecules had unique molecular identifiers attached to them. Each CDR3 protein is one row after TCRdb ran MiXCR on the 5' RACE reads. The table lists some 57,000 distinct CDR3 sequences, 10% of them singletons. The J gene is TRBJ2-3, the V gene TRBV19; unclear D gene. The clonotype comes from an adult who was a healthcare worker with PCR-confirmed SARS-CoV-2 infection or an uninfected control (not recorded which). Sequenced material: whole blood. CDR3: CASSIGGTDTQYF. Written as DNA, the CDR3 is TGTGCCAGTAGTATTGGAGGCACAGATACGCAGTATTTT.